This T cell receptor beta chain was captured by sequencing in a study of cytomegalovirus exposure and HLA in healthy donors. The PCR contained 60 Vbeta and 13 Jbeta primers. Profiled with immunoSEQ multiplex PCR; TCRdb holds only in-frame clones, not every one. This table has about 140,000 clones, 80% appearing once. The CDR3 has 18 amino acids. Trimming left V 1 base short and J 1 base short, with 17 bases between. Germline CDR1 is SGHRS and CDR2 is YFSETQ. The sequenced sample consisted of PBMCs. The rearrangement joins TRBV5-1 to TRBJ1-4; D is perhaps TRBD1 (6 bases). The origin of this receptor is a man in his forties or fifties in good health and CMV-seronegative. The CDR3 region is CASSLFAGGQITNEKLFF. CDR3 bases: TGCGCCAGCAGCTTGTTTGCTGGGGGACAAATAACTAATGAAAAACTGTTTTTT.